This TCR beta chain was sequenced in a study of T-cell reconstitution after alpha-beta-depleted transplantation in children. Overall study findings and caveats: The study traced high day-60 TCRbeta diversity in some patients to surviving recipient T cells and thymic progenitors. A year post-transplant, T-cell counts and diversity derived mostly from newly produced T cells. Several hundred expanded graft clones reportedly supplied alpha-beta T cells about two months after transplant.

Preparation of the TCRbeta library involved a method that used unique molecular identifiers. TCRdb ran MiXCR on the PCR reads and lists one entry per CDR3 protein. The top ten hold less than 30% of the sample, which has approximately 400,000 distinct CDR3 sequences, roughly 16% seen once. Germline V lookup: CDR1 SGHRS, CDR2 YFSETQ. V was cut by 0 bases and J by 3 bases, with 9 bases left in between. The CDR3 is 15 amino acids. In its sample, this clonotype was seen a few times. Antigen unknown. The TCR comes from a boy less than two years old who had a stem cell transplant for Wiskott-Aldrich syndrome, so the T cells may come from the graft donor. This rearrangement joins TRBV5-1 to TRBJ2-2; no clear D gene. Here the sequenced sample was PBMCs, mostly from graft donor cells, taken 360 days after TCRalphabeta/CD19-depleted stem cell transplant. In DNA form, the CDR3 reads TGCGCCAGCAGCTTGGTAGTCGGCTACACCGGGGAGCTGTTTTTT. Amino acids: CASSLVVGYTGELFF.